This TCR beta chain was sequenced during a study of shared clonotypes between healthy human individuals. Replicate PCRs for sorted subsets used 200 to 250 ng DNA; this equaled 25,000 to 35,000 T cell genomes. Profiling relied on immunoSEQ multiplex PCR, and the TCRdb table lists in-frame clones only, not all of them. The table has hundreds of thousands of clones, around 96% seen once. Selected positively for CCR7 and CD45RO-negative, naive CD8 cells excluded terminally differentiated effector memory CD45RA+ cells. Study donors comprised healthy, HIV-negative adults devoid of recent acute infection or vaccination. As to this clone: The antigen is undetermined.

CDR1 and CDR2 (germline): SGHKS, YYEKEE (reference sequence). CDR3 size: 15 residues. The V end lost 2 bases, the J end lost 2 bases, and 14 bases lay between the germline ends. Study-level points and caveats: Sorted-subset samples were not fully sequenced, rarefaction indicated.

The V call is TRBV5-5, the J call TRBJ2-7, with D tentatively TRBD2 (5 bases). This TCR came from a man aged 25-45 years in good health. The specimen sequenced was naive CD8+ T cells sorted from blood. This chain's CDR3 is CASSLSGPATYEQYF. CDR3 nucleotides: TGTGCCAGCAGCTTAAGCGGACCAGCGACCTACGAGCAGTACTTC.